The present entry profiles one T cell receptor (beta chain) with its context. Libraries were prepared by immunoSEQ multiplex PCR; TCRdb keeps only in-frame clonotypes and omits some of them. Of approximately 70,000 clones detected, roughly four fifths appear once; the ten largest clones hold more than 12%. This sample was taken from a study of blood T cell repertoires in COVID-19. CDR3 size: 14 residues. The germline gives CDR1 KGHDR, CDR2 SFDVKD. Losses at the gene ends were 5 bases for V and 7 bases for J; bases not matched to a gene: 7. The source is a man in his fifties or sixties with COVID-19, enrolled during active disease. Sequencing input: peripheral blood. The chain joins TRBV24-1 to TRBJ1-5; 7 bases line up with TRBD1. DNA for the CDR3: TGTGCCACCAGTGCAGCAGGGGGTCCCCAGCCCCAGCATTTT. This translates into CATSAAGGPQPQHF.